One sample yielded the 19 T cell receptor beta chains listed below, sequenced in a study of graft-versus-host responses after intestinal transplantation. Assay: immunoSEQ multiplex PCR; the TCRdb copy retains only in-frame clones and omits some. The table shows 29,000 or so clones, with about 92% occurring only once. The source material was PBMCs, sampled roughly 68 days after intestinal transplant. These receptors were collected from a human patient who received an intestinal transplant, so some T cells may come from the graft donor.

The J gene is TRBJ1-3, the V gene TRBV5-4; D is uncertain. Germline lookup yields CDR1 SGHNT and CDR2 YYREEE (reference sequence). CDR3 length equals 14 residues. The ends were cut back, 0 bases at V and 0 bases at J, with 4 bases in the middle. DNA of the CDR3: TGTGCCAGCAGCTTGGACAGCTCTGGAAACACCATATATTTT. This gives the protein CASSLDSSGNTIYF.

This rearrangement joins TRBV4-1 to TRBJ2-1; TRBD1 matches at 9 bases. The CDR3 has 17 residues. CDR1 is MGHRA, CDR2 YSYEKL, per germline. The junction had 8 bases not matched to a gene; V was cut back by 2 bases and J by 3 bases. The CDR3 spells CASSQRTGEGGYNEQFF. The CDR3 region has the DNA TGCGCCAGCAGCCAAAGGACAGGGGAGGGGGGCTACAATGAGCAGTTCTTC.

The gene calls are TRBV4-2 and TRBJ2-7; no clear D. Germline values: CDR1 LGHNA, CDR2 YNFKEQ. The CDR3 sequence is 17 residues long. Trimming removed 0 bases at V and 0 bases at J, with 15 bases between. Written as DNA, the CDR3 is TGTGCCAGCAGCCAAGAGGACCACTGGGTTAGCTCCTACGAGCAGTACTTC. Translated: CASSQEDHWVSSYEQYF.

This clone occurred once. V usage is TRBV7-2 and J usage is TRBJ2-4; D is uncertain. The germline V gene encodes CDR1 SGHTA and CDR2 FQGNSA. Deletions cut 2 bases from V and 6 bases from J, with 11 bases between. CDR3 length: 14 residues. The CDR3 sequence: CASSLLGRLNIQYF. For the CDR3, the DNA is TGTGCCAGCAGCTTACTCGGACGGCTAAACATTCAGTACTTC. Together with reference TRBV7-2 and TRBJ2-4, the CDR3 gives the full variable domain: GAGVSQSPSNKVTEKGKDVELRCDPISGHTALYWYRQSLGQGLEFLIYFQGNSAPDKSGLPSDRFSAERTGGSVSTLTIQRTQQEDSAVYLCASSLLGRLNIQYFGAGTRLSVL.

This clone was seen just once. The genes are TRBV7-4 and TRBJ2-4, with D hard to call. V was shortened by 2 bases and J by 3 bases, with 11 bases between the two germline ends. The V gene's germline CDR1 is SGHVT and CDR2 SQSDAQ. The CDR3 totals 15 residues. Here the CDR3 reads CASSLIGQGKNIQYF. The CDR3 DNA follows: TGTGCCAGCAGCTTAATCGGTCAAGGCAAAAACATTCAGTACTTC.

The gene calls are TRBV7-6 and TRBJ2-2; D remains unclear. This CDR3 comprises 17 residues. Per the germline V gene, CDR1 is SGHVS and CDR2 is FNYEAQ. The V end lost 5 bases, the J end lost 0 bases, and 16 bases lay between the germline ends. CDR3 sequence (DNA): TGTGCCAGCAGCCCGGACCCCATAGACGCGAACACCGGGGAGCTGTTTTTT. It is translated as CASSPDPIDANTGELFF.

The rearrangement uses TRBV4-1 and TRBJ1-3; D remains unclear. V lost 0 bases to trimming and J lost 0 bases, with 15 bases between them. Germline CDR1 reads MGHRA; CDR2 reads YSYEKL. The CDR3 loop spans 18 amino acids. The CDR3 reads CASSQDLLRKSSGNTIYF. CDR3 DNA: TGCGCCAGCAGCCAAGATTTGTTGCGGAAGAGCTCTGGAAACACCATATATTTT.

The chain carries TRBV6-5 and TRBJ2-5; 15 bases map to TRBD2. V lost 5 bases and J lost 5; bases outside the gene matches: 0. Germline V gives CDR1 MNHEY, CDR2 SVGAGI. The CDR3 is 14 residues long. The CDR3 nucleotides are TGTGCCAGCAGTGGACTAGCGGGAGGGGAGACCCAGTACTTC. It codes for CASSGLAGGETQYF.

This chain joins TRBV4-1 and TRBJ2-7; TRBD2 matches 13 bases. Germline values: CDR1 MGHRA, CDR2 YSYEKL. This CDR3 comprises 17 residues. V lost 0 bases, J lost 0 bases, and 2 bases stayed unmatched. The CDR3 DNA follows: TGCGCCAGCAGCCAAGAGGGACTAGCGGGAAGCTCCTACGAGCAGTACTTC. Encoded protein: CASSQEGLAGSSYEQYF.

The J gene is TRBJ2-3, the V gene TRBV6-4; D is perhaps TRBD1 (6 bases). Germline V gene data show CDR1 as MRHNA and CDR2 as SNTAGT. The CDR3 is made up of 14 amino acids. V lost 2 bases and J lost 6, with 12 bases in between. The CDR3 spells CASSDGGQGDTQYF. The CDR3 DNA follows: TGTGCCAGCAGTGACGGGGGCCAGGGGGATACGCAGTATTTT.

The chain joins TRBV7-9 to TRBJ1-4; D is ambiguous. The germline V gene encodes CDR1 SEHNR and CDR2 FQNEAQ (reference sequence). The germline V and J ends were trimmed by 6 bases and 4 bases, with 12 bases remaining between them. This CDR3 contains 14 residues. As DNA, the CDR3 is TGTGCCAGCAGTCGAGACGAGAGTAATGAAAAACTGTTTTTT. It yields the protein CASSRDESNEKLFF.

This clone occurred a few times. This chain links TRBV7-8 with TRBJ2-5; weak D call: TRBD1 (6 bases). V lost 3 bases to trimming and J lost 5 bases, with 13 bases between them. The CDR3 is 14 amino acids. Germline values: CDR1 SGHVS, CDR2 FQNEAQ. CDR3 in amino acids: CASSFQGRYETQYF. CDR3 DNA: TGTGCCAGCAGCTTCCAGGGGAGATATGAGACCCAGTACTTC. Complete variable domain (other parts from reference TRBV7-8 and TRBJ2-5): GAGVSQSPRYKVAKRGQDVALRCDPISGHVSLFWYQQALGQGPEFLTYFQNEAQLDKSGLPSDRFFAERPEGSVSTLKIQRTQQEDSAVYLCASSFQGRYETQYFGPGTRLLVL.

As concerns this clone: The junction departs from the called germline gene at one end, perhaps through a read error. J is TRBJ2-3 and V is TRBV9; TRBD2 aligns across 9 bases. Germline V lookup: CDR1 SGDLS, CDR2 YYNGEE. The CDR3 has 13 residues. CDR3: CASSVALRGGLSF. CDR3 in DNA: TGTGCCAGCAGCGTAGCTTTGCGGGGGGGGCTTTCTTTT. Full variable domain (missing parts from reference TRBV9 and TRBJ2-3): DSGVTQTPKHLITATGQRVTLRCSPRSGDLSVYWYQQSLDQGLQFLIQYYNGEERAKGNILERFSAQQFPDLHSELNLSSLELGDSALYFCASSVALRGGLSFGPGTRLTVL.

The V call is TRBV5-1, the J call TRBJ1-5; D gene unclear. Germline V lookup: CDR1 SGHRS, CDR2 YFSETQ. The CDR3 has 13 amino acids. V dropped 0 bases and J dropped 2 bases, with 3 bases sitting between them. CDR3 nucleotides: TGCGCCAGCAGCTTGGATGGCAATCAGCCCCAGCATTTT. Translation gives CASSLDGNQPQHF. Supplemented by reference TRBV5-1 and TRBJ1-5, the full variable domain reads KAGVTQTPRYLIKTRGQQVTLSCSPISGHRSVSWYQQTPGQGLQFLFEYFSETQRNKGNFPGRFSGRQFSNSRSEMNVSTLELGDSALYLCASSLDGNQPQHFGDGTRLSIL.

This clone was seen once. V is TRBV6-5 and J is TRBJ2-5; TRBD1 is a possible D gene (5 bases). TRBJ2-7 explains the end of the DNA better; the J call may be wrong. The CDR3 is 15 amino acids. Germline CDR1 is MNHEY and CDR2 is SVGAGI. CDR3 nucleotide sequence: TGTGCCAGCAGTTACTCAGCAGGGTCACTGTACGAGCAGTACTTC. This encodes CASSYSAGSLYEQYF.

This chain links TRBV27 with TRBJ2-7; D gene ambiguous. Trimming shortened V by 5 bases and J by 6 bases, and 11 bases separated the two germline ends. In germline, CDR1 is MNHEY, CDR2 SMNVEV (reference sequence). The CDR3 is made up of 12 amino acids. CDR3 protein: CASSPRYGEQYF. The CDR3, as DNA: TGTGCCAGCAGTCCCCGGTATGGCGAGCAGTACTTC.

V gene TRBV27 combines with J gene TRBJ2-2; 8 bases fit TRBD2. The CDR3 contains 17 residues. The junction had 9 bases not matched to a gene; V was cut back by 3 bases and J by 3 bases. CDR1 is MNHEY and CDR2 is SMNVEV in the germline V gene (reference sequence). CDR3 coding DNA: TGTGCCAGCAGTTTTCGAGGCGGGGGGCAACACACCGGGGAGCTGTTTTTT. As protein: CASSFRGGGQHTGELFF.

The chain combines TRBV9 with TRBJ2-6; D could derive from TRBD1 or TRBD2 (5 bases each). The V gene lost 4 bases and the J gene lost 1 base, with 15 bases spanning the gap. This CDR3 contains 17 residues. The germline CDR1 and CDR2 sequences are SGDLS and YYNGEE. Here the CDR3 reads CASSYRMGVSGANVLTF. CDR3 nucleotides: TGTGCCAGCAGCTACAGGATGGGAGTATCTGGGGCCAACGTCCTGACTTTC.

This sequence joins TRBV4-2 and TRBJ2-7, with TRBD2 identical over 14 bases. Trimming removed 0 bases from V and 0 bases from J; junction bases left unmatched: 16. Germline lookup yields CDR1 LGHNA and CDR2 YNFKEQ. The CDR3 sequence is 22 residues long. The CDR3 DNA sequence: TGTGCCAGCAGCCAAGATCTGGTCCGGACTAGCGGGGGGTTTGAGAGCTCCTACGAGCAGTACTTC. Its translation is CASSQDLVRTSGGFESSYEQYF.